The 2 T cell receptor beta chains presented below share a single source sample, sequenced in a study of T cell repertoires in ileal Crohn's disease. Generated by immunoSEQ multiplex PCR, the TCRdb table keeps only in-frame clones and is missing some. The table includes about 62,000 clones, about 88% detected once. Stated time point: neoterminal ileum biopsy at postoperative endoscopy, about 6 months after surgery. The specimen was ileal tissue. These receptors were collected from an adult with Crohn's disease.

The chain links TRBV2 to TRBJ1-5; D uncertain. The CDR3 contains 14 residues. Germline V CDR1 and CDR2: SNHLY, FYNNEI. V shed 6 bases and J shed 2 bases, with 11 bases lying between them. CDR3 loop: CASSRNGGNQPQHF. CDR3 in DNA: TGTGCCAGCAGCAGGAACGGTGGCAATCAGCCCCAGCATTTT.

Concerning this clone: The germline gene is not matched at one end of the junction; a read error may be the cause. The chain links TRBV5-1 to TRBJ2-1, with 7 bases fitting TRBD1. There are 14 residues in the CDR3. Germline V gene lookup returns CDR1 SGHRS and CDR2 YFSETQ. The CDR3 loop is CASRLAGGNNEQFF. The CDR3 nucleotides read TGCGCCAGCAGGTTGGCAGGGGGTAACAATGAGCAGTTCTTC.